The clone carrying this T cell receptor beta chain was found many times. TCRdb re-called the 5' RACE reads through MiXCR, storing one row per CDR3 protein. The table shows around 29,000 distinct CDR3 sequences, with 15% to 20% occurring only once. The CDR3 sequence is 15 residues long. CDR1 MNHEY and CDR2 SVGEGT come from the germline V gene. The germline V and J ends were trimmed by 5 bases and 0 bases, with 14 bases remaining between them. This record belongs to a study of T-cell memory formation after mild COVID-19. The chain has TRBV6-2 or TRBV6-3 and TRBJ2-7, with D unresolved. The specimen was PBMCs or a T cell subset sorted from them (not recorded which). This receptor was obtained from an adult who had mild COVID-19 (a few samples of this study predate the infection). Cell type and time point are not known. As DNA, the CDR3 is TGTGCCAGCAGTCTCGTAGGGCTTAGCTCCTACGAGCAGTACTTC. Translated, it gives CASSLVGLSSYEQYF.